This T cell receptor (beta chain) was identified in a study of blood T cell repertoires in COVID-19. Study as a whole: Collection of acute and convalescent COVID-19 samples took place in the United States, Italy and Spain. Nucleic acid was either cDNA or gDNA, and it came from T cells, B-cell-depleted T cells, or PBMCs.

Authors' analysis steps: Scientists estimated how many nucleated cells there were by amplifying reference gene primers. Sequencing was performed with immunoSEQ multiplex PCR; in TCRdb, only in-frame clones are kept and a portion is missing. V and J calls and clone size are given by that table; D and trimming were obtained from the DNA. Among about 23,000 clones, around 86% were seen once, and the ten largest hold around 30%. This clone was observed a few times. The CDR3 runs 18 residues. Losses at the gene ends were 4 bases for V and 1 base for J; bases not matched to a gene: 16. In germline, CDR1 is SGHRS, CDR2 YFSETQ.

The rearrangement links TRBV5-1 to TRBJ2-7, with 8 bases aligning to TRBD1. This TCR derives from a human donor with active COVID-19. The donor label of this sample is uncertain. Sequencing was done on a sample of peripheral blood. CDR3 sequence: CASSTRRTGPKVSYEQYF. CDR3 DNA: TGCGCCAGCAGCACGAGGAGGACAGGGCCCAAGGTTTCCTACGAGCAGTACTTC.